This T cell receptor beta chain was obtained from a study of blood T cell repertoires in COVID-19. Study context: The samples span acute and convalescent COVID-19 from the United States, Italy and Spain. PBMCs, B-cell-depleted T cells, or T cells were the source of the cDNA or gDNA that made up the material.

V trimming: 2 bases; J trimming: 6 bases; junction bases outside the gene matches: 1. Per the germline V gene, CDR1 is SEHNR and CDR2 is FQNEAQ (reference sequence). This CDR3 spans 13 amino acids. Authors' methods: The authors estimated nucleated cell counts from reference gene primer amplification. Data came from immunoSEQ multiplex PCR; TCRdb stores just in-frame clones and leaves some out. V and J calls and clone size are as listed in that table; D and trimming were resolved from the DNA. The data hold approximately 120,000 clones, with about 77% observed a single time. Sequenced input: peripheral blood. The receptor comes from a human donor in a cohort sampled during active COVID-19. The gene calls are TRBV7-9 and TRBJ2-1; 7 positions match TRBD2. The CDR3 region has the DNA TGTGCCAGCAGCTTACCTAGCGGCAATGAGCAGTTCTTC. Translation gives CASSLPSGNEQFF.